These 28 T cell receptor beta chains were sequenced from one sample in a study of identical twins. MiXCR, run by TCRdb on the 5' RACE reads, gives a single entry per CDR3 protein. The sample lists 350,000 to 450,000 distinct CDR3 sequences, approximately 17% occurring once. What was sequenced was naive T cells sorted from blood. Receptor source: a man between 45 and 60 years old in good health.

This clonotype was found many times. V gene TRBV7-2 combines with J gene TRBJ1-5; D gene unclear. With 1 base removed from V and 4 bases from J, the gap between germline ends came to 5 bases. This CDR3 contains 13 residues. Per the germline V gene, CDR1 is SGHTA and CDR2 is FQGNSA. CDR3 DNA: TGTGCCAGCAGCTTAGACAGAAATCAGCCCCAGCATTTT. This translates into CASSLDRNQPQHF. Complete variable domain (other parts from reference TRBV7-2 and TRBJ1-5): GAGVSQSPSNKVTEKGKDVELRCDPISGHTALYWYRQSLGQGLEFLIYFQGNSAPDKSGLPSDRFSAERTGGSVSTLTIQRTQQEDSAVYLCASSLDRNQPQHFGDGTRLSIL.

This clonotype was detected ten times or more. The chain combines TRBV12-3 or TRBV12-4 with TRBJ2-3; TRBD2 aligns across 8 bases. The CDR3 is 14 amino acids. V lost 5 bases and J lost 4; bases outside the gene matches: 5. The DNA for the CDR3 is TGTGCCAGCAGTCTAGGGACTAGAGCAGATACGCAGTATTTT. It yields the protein CASSLGTRADTQYF.

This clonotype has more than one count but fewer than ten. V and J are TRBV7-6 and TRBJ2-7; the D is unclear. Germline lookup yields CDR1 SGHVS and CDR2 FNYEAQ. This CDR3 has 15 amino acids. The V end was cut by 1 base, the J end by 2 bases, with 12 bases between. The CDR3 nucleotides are TGTGCCAGCAGCTTAGTCGACGGCAGTACCTACGAGCAGTACTTC. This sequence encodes CASSLVDGSTYEQYF.

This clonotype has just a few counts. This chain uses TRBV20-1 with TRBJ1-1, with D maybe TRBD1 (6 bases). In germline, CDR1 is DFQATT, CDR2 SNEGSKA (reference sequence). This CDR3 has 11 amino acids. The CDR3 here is CSIRGNTEAFF. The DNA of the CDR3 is TGCAGCATCAGGGGGAACACTGAAGCTTTCTTT.

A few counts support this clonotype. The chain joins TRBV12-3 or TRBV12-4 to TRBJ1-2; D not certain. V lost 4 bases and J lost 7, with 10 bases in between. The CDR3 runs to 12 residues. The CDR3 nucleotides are TGTGCCAGCAGTTACTACAACGGTGGCTACACCTTC. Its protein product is CASSYYNGGYTF.

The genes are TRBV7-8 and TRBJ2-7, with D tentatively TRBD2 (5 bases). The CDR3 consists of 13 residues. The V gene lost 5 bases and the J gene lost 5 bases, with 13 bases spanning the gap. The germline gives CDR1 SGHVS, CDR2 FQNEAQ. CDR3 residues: CASSPGILHEQYF. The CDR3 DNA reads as TGTGCCAGCAGCCCGGGGATTCTCCACGAGCAGTACTTC.

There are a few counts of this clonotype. As DNA, the CDR3 is TGTGCCACCTTTCACAGGGGTAGTACAGATACGCAGTATTTT. Protein product: CATFHRGSTDTQYF. The gene calls are TRBV10-3 and TRBJ2-3; 7 positions match TRBD1. The CDR3 has 14 amino acids. V lost 10 bases, J lost 3 bases, and 10 bases stayed unmatched. Germline V CDR1 and CDR2: ENHRY, SYGVKD.

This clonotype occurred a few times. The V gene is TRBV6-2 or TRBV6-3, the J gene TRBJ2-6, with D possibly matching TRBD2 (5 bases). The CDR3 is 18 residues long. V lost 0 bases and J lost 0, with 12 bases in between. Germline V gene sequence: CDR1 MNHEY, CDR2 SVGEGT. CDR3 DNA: TGTGCCAGCAGTTACTCGGTGCTAGCTGCCTCTGGGGCCAACGTCCTGACTTTC. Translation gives CASSYSVLAASGANVLTF.

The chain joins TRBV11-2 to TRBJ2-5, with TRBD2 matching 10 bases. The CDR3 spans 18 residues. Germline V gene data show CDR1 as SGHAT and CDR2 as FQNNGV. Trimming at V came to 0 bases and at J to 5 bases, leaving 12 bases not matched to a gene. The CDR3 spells CASSLDAGSGGLGETQYF. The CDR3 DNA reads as TGTGCCAGCAGCTTAGATGCGGGTAGCGGGGGGCTTGGGGAGACCCAGTACTTC.

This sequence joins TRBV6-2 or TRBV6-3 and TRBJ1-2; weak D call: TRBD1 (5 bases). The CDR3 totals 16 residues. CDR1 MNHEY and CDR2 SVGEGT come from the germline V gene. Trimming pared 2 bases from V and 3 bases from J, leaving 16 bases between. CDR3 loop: CASSYAEDTLHYGYTF. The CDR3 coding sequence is TGTGCCAGCAGTTACGCGGAGGACACCCTGCACTATGGCTACACCTTC.

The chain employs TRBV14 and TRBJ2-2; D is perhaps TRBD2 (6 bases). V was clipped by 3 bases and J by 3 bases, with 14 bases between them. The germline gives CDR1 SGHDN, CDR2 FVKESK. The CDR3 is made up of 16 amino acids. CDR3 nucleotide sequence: TGTGCCAGCAGCCATTTAACTAGCAGGCACACCGGGGAGCTGTTTTTT. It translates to CASSHLTSRHTGELFF. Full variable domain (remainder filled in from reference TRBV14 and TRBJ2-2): EAGVTQFPSHSVIEKGQTVTLRCDPISGHDNLYWYRRVMGKEIKFLLHFVKESKQDESGMPNNRFLAERTGGTYSTLKVQPAELEDSGVYFCASSHLTSRHTGELFFGEGSRLTVL.

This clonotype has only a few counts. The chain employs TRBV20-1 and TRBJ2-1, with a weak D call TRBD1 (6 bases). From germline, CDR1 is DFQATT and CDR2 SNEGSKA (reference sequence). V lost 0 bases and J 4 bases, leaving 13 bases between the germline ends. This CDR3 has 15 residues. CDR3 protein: CSARDGQSIYNEQFF. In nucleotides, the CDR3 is TGCAGTGCTAGAGACGGACAGTCCATATACAATGAGCAGTTCTTC.

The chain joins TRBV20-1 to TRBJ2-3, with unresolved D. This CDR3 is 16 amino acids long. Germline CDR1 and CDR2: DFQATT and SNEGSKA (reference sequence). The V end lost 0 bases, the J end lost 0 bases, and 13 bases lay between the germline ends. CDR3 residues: CSARDRIYPSTDTQYF. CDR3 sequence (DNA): TGCAGTGCTAGAGATAGAATCTACCCGAGCACAGATACGCAGTATTTT.

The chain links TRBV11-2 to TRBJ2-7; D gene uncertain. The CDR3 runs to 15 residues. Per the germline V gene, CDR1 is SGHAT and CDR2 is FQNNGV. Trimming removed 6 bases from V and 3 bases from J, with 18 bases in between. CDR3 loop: CASRTLPDPGYEQYF. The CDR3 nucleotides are TGTGCCAGCAGGACTCTCCCCGACCCCGGCTACGAGCAGTACTTC.

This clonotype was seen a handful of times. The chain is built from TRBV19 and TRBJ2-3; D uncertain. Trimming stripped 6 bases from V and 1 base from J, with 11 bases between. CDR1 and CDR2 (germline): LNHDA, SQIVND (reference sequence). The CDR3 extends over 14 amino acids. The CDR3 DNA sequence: TGTGCCAGTAGGCCAGGCGGCCGCACAGATACGCAGTATTTT. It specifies CASRPGGRTDTQYF.

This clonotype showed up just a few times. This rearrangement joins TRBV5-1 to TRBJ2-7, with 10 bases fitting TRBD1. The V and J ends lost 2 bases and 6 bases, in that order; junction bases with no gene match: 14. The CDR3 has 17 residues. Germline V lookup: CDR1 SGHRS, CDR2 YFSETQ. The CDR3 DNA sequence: TGCGCCAGCAGCTTAGCCCACTCCGGGACAGGGGCGACCGAGCAGTACTTC. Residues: CASSLAHSGTGATEQYF.

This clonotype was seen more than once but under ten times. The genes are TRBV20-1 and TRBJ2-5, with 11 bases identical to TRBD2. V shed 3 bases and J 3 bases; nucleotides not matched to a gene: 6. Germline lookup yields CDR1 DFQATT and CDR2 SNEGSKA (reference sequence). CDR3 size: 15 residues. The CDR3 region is CSASVGLAGKETQYF. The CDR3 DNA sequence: TGCAGTGCTAGTGTCGGACTAGCGGGCAAAGAGACCCAGTACTTC.

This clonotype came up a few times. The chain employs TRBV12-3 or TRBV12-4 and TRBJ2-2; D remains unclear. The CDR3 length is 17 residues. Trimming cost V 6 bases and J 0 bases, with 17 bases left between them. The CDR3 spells CASRHFLRNPNTGELFF. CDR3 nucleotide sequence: TGTGCCAGCAGGCATTTTTTGAGGAACCCGAACACCGGGGAGCTGTTTTTT.

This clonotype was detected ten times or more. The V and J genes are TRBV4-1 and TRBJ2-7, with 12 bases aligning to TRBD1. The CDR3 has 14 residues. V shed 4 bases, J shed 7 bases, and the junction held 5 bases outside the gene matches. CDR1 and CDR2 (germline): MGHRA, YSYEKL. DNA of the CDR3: TGCGCCAGCAGCCCGGGACAGGGGGCTTTTGAGCAGTACTTC. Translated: CASSPGQGAFEQYF.

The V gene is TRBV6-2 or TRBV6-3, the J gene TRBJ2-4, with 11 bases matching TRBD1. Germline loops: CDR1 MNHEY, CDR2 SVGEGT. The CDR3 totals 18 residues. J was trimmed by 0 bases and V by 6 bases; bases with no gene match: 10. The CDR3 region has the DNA TGTGCCAGCAGCCCGGGACAGGGGGTAATTACAGCCAAAAACATTCAGTACTTC. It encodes CASSPGQGVITAKNIQYF.

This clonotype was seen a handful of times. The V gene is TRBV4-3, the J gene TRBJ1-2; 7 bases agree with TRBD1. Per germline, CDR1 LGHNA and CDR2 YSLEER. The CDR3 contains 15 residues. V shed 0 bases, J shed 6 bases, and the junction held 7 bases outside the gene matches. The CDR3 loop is CASSQDSGTANGYTF. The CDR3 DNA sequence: TGCGCCAGCAGCCAAGATTCCGGGACAGCCAATGGCTACACCTTC.

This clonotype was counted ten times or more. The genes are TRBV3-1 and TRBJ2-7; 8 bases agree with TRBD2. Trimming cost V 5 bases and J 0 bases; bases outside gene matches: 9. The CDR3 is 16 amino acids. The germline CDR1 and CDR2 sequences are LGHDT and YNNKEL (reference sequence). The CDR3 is CASSKPGLESSYEQYF. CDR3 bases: TGTGCCAGCAGCAAACCGGGACTAGAGAGCTCCTACGAGCAGTACTTC.

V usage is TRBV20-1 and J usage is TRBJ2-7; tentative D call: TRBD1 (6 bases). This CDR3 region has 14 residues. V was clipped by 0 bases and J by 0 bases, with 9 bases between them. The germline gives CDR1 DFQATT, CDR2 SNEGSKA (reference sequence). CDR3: CSARDFRGSYEQYF. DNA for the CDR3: TGCAGTGCTAGAGATTTCAGGGGCTCCTACGAGCAGTACTTC.

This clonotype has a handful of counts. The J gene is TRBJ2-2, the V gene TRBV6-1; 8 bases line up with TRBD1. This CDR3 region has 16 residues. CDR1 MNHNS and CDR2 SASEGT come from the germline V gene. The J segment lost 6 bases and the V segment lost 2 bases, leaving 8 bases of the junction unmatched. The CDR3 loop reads CASSETGGGTAGELFF. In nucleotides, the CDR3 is TGTGCCAGCAGTGAAACAGGGGGTGGAACTGCCGGGGAGCTGTTTTTT.

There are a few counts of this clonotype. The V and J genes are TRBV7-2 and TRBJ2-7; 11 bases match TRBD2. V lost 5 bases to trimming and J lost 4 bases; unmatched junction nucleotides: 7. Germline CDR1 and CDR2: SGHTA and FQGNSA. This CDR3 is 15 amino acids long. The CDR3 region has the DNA TGTGCCAGCAGCGTGACTAGCGGGGTCCCTTACGAGCAGTACTTC. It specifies CASSVTSGVPYEQYF.

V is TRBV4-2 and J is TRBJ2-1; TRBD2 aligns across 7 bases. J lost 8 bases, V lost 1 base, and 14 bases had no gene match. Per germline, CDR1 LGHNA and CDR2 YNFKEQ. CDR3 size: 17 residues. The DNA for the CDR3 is TGTGCCAGCAGCCAAGGAAACGGGAGGCTGAATCGGGATGAGCAGTTCTTC. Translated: CASSQGNGRLNRDEQFF.

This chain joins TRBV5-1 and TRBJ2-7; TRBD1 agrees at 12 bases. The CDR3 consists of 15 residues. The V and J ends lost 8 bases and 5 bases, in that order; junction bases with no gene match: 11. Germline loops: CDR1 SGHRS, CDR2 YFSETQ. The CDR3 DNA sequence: TGCGCCAGTTCATTATCCGGGACAGGGGGCAACGAGCAGTACTTC. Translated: CASSLSGTGGNEQYF. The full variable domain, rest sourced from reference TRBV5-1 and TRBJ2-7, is KAGVTQTPRYLIKTRGQQVTLSCSPISGHRSVSWYQQTPGQGLQFLFEYFSETQRNKGNFPGRFSGRQFSNSRSEMNVSTLELGDSALYLCASSLSGTGGNEQYFGPGTRLTVT.

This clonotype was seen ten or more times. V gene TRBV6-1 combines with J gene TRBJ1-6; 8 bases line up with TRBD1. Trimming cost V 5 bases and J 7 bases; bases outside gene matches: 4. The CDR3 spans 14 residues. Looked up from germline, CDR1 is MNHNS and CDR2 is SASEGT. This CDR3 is CASSRQGMNSPLHF. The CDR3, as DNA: TGTGCCAGCAGTCGACAGGGGATGAATTCACCCCTCCACTTT.